The T cell receptor beta chain described here comes from a study of shared clonotypes between healthy human individuals. The naive CD8 fraction comprised CD45RO-negative cells positively selected for CCR7 and excluded terminally differentiated effector memory CD45RA+ cells. Each sample came from a Caucasian adult donor living in Nashville, Tennessee. Original data processing: Junction-only sequences without quality scores came from ImmunoSEQ, so filtering differed. Sequencing was performed with immunoSEQ multiplex PCR; in TCRdb, only in-frame clones are kept and a portion is missing. The V and J calls and clone size come from that table; D and trimming were worked out from the DNA. The sample has roughly 2,000,000 clones, just under 95% seen once. This CDR3 spans 16 amino acids. Germline CDR1 and CDR2: SGHTA and FQGNSA. With 1 base removed from V and 3 bases from J, the gap between germline ends came to 16 bases.

Sequenced input: naive CD8+ T cells sorted from blood. The rearrangement uses TRBV7-2 and TRBJ2-7; either TRBD1 or TRBD2 may fit D (5 bases each). This receptor was obtained from a man between 18 and 35 years old in good health. The CDR3 protein is CASSLDFGTEFYEQYF. The CDR3 DNA sequence: TGTGCCAGCAGCTTAGACTTCGGGACGGAATTCTACGAGCAGTACTTC.